One and the same sample provided the 19 T cell receptor beta chains below, sequenced in a study of human T cells and chemical hapten exposure. Time point given: patch test 3, about 24 weeks after DPC sensitization. Treatment specified: therapeutic diphenylcyclopropenone sensitization with weekly scalp DPC. In TCRdb, the RACE reads were re-called with MiXCR into one record per CDR3 protein. The sample includes about 160,000 distinct CDR3 sequences, roughly 26% seen only once; the top ten take 2% to 2.5%. Sequences were derived from whole blood, sampled in connection with sensitization to the hapten diphenylcyclopropenone (DPC). The source of these receptors is a woman aged 18-30 years with alopecia areata. Some clones in this sample may be carry-over from other donors' samples.

This chain links TRBV11-2 with TRBJ1-4; a weak D match, TRBD1 (5 bases). Germline CDR1 and CDR2: SGHAT and FQNNGV. Trimming left V 2 bases short and J 3 bases short, with 10 bases between. The CDR3 runs to 15 residues. The CDR3 is CASSLPGGSNEKLFF. The CDR3 DNA sequence: TGTGCCAGCAGCTTACCTGGGGGTTCTAATGAAAAACTGTTTTTT.

In this sample, this clonotype turned up a few times. The chain employs TRBV5-1 and TRBJ1-2, with no clear D. CDR1 is SGHRS and CDR2 is YFSETQ in the germline V gene. Between the trimmed V and J ends, which lost 4 bases and 8 bases, there was a span of 18 bases. The CDR3 loop spans 14 amino acids. CDR3 in DNA: TGCGCCAGCAGCATAGCGGGCCCAGGCGCCGGCTACACCTTC. Translation: CASSIAGPGAGYTF.

The table lists this clonotype with a few counts. The chain employs TRBV20-1 and TRBJ2-3; 9 bases are a match to TRBD2. V lost 5 bases and J lost 1; bases outside the gene matches: 13. The CDR3 has 17 residues. Per the germline V gene, CDR1 is DFQATT and CDR2 is SNEGSKA (reference sequence). The DNA of the CDR3 is TGCAGTGCTCCCGGGACTAGCTGGCCCTGGGGCACAGATACGCAGTATTTT. Its translation: CSAPGTSWPWGTDTQYF.

The chain recombines TRBV2 with TRBJ2-2, with a tentative D call TRBD2 (7 bases). The germline V and J ends were trimmed by 8 bases and 0 bases, with 13 bases remaining between them. There are 15 residues in the CDR3. Germline lookup yields CDR1 SNHLY and CDR2 FYNNEI. The CDR3 coding sequence is TGTGCCAGCCACCAGGGGACTACGAACACCGGGGAGCTGTTTTTT. Its protein is CASHQGTTNTGELFF.

The V and J genes are TRBV27 and TRBJ1-5; D is possibly TRBD1 (5 bases). The length of the CDR3 is 15 residues. The V gene lost 3 bases and the J gene lost 6 bases, with 15 bases spanning the gap. In germline, CDR1 is MNHEY, CDR2 SMNVEV (reference sequence). CDR3 nucleotide sequence: TGTGCCAGCAGTTTTGGGGGGGTCGGGGGTCAGCCCCAGCATTTT. As protein: CASSFGGVGGQPQHF.

The chain employs TRBV19 and TRBJ2-7; no clear D gene. CDR3 length: 14 residues. V shed 4 bases and J shed 2 bases, with 12 bases lying between them. Germline V gene data show CDR1 as LNHDA and CDR2 as SQIVND (reference sequence). CDR3 coding DNA: TGTGCCAGTAGTACAAAGGTAGGAGCCTACGAGCAGTACTTC. This translates into CASSTKVGAYEQYF.

The genes are TRBV15 and TRBJ2-5, with TRBD1 as a possible D gene (5 bases). CDR1 and CDR2 (germline): LNHNV, YYDKDF (reference sequence). Trimming stripped 3 bases from V and 5 bases from J, with 10 bases between. The CDR3 length is 13 residues. The CDR3: CATSRTVYETQYF. The CDR3 DNA reads as TGTGCCACCAGCAGGACAGTGTATGAGACCCAGTACTTC. Based on the CDR3 plus reference TRBV15 and TRBJ2-5, the full variable domain is DAMVIQNPRYQVTQFGKPVTLSCSQTLNHNVMYWYQQKSSQAPKLLFHYYDKDFNNEADTPDNFQSRRPNTSFCFLDIRSPGLGDTAMYLCATSRTVYETQYFGPGTRLLVL.

V usage is TRBV7-9 and J usage is TRBJ2-1, with D unresolved. From germline, CDR1 is SEHNR and CDR2 FQNEAQ (reference sequence). Trimming cost V 6 bases and J 4 bases, with 10 bases left between them. CDR3 length equals 13 residues. CDR3 in DNA: TGTGCCAGCAGAGATGTGGGTTACAATGAGCAGTTCTTC. It yields the protein CASRDVGYNEQFF.

This clonotype was counted many times. The chain employs TRBV6-2 or TRBV6-3 and TRBJ1-2; maybe TRBD1 (5 bases). The V end lost 6 bases, the J end lost 0 bases, and 17 bases lay between the germline ends. CDR3 length: 16 residues. Germline CDR1 and CDR2: MNHEY and SVGEGT. The CDR3 nucleotides read TGTGCCAGCAGCTTGGGTTGGGGCAGGACTAACTATGGCTACACCTTC. Translating gives CASSLGWGRTNYGYTF.

J is TRBJ1-1 and V is TRBV25-1; D may be TRBD1 (5 bases). Deletions cut 4 bases from V and 5 bases from J, with 17 bases between. Germline loops: CDR1 MGHDK, CDR2 SYGVNS. There are 15 residues in the CDR3. CDR3 protein: CASSGGLGRVTEAFF. As DNA, the CDR3 is TGTGCCAGCAGTGGGGGACTAGGTAGAGTTACTGAAGCTTTCTTT.

This chain uses TRBV2 with TRBJ1-2, with TRBD1 as a possible D gene (5 bases). The germline CDR1 and CDR2 sequences are SNHLY and FYNNEI. The V end was cut by 11 bases, the J end by 7 bases, with 17 bases between. The CDR3 runs to 12 residues. The CDR3: CASKRAGLGYTF. Here the CDR3 DNA reads TGTGCCTCAAAACGGGCAGGGCTTGGCTACACCTTC.

The genes are TRBV29-1 and TRBJ1-3; 7 bases agree with TRBD1. V lost 0 bases, J lost 4 bases, and 6 bases stayed unmatched. CDR1 SQVTM and CDR2 ANQGSEA come from the germline V gene. The CDR3 runs 15 residues. CDR3: CSVEEPDRNGNTIYF. CDR3 coding DNA: TGCAGCGTTGAAGAACCGGACAGGAACGGAAACACCATATATTTT.

Many counts were recorded for this clonotype. Here the CDR3 reads CSASLAGGRNEQFF. In DNA form, the CDR3 reads TGCAGTGCTAGCCTAGCGGGGGGGCGGAATGAGCAGTTCTTC. This chain connects TRBV20-1 to TRBJ2-1, with 12 positions matching TRBD2. Trimming cost V 3 bases and J 7 bases; bases outside gene matches: 4. The CDR3 is 14 amino acids. Germline assignment: CDR1 DFQATT and CDR2 SNEGSKA (reference sequence).

CDR3 DNA sequence: TGCAGCGTTGCAAGAAGTAGGGCTGGAAACACCATATATTTT. As protein: CSVARSRAGNTIYF. The rearrangement links TRBV29-1 to TRBJ1-3, with D unresolved. Per the germline V gene, CDR1 is SQVTM and CDR2 is ANQGSEA. The CDR3 spans 14 residues. V was cut by 4 bases and J by 2 bases, with 12 bases left in between.

This chain connects TRBV7-9 to TRBJ1-3; D ambiguous. Between the trimmed V and J ends, which lost 2 bases and 0 bases, there was a span of 11 bases. The CDR3 has 16 amino acids. Germline CDR1 and CDR2: SEHNR and FQNEAQ (reference sequence). The CDR3 protein is CASSLLGRNSGNTIYF. CDR3 DNA: TGTGCCAGCAGCTTACTTGGCAGAAACTCTGGAAACACCATATATTTT.

This clonotype was counted between two and nine times. J is TRBJ2-7 and V is TRBV25-1, with 8 positions matching TRBD1. The CDR3 loop spans 14 amino acids. Germline assignment: CDR1 MGHDK and CDR2 SYGVNS. V shed 2 bases and J 3 bases; nucleotides not matched to a gene: 3. The CDR3 DNA is TGTGCCAGCAGTGAACCGACAGGGGTCTACGAGCAGTACTTC. Protein: CASSEPTGVYEQYF.

This clonotype was observed a few times. V gene TRBV12-3 or TRBV12-4 combines with J gene TRBJ2-7; 10 bases are shared with TRBD2. The CDR3 consists of 14 residues. V lost 6 bases, J lost 6 bases, and 8 bases stayed unmatched. This CDR3 reads CASSRAGGPIEQYF. The CDR3 bases are TGTGCCAGCAGCCGAGCGGGAGGGCCGATCGAGCAGTACTTC.

This chain uses TRBV4-2 with TRBJ2-1; 11 positions agree with TRBD2. J lost 12 bases, V lost 5 bases, and 18 bases had no gene match. The CDR3 is made up of 17 amino acids. CDR1 is LGHNA, CDR2 YNFKEQ, per germline. The CDR3 region has the DNA TGTGCCAGCAGCAAGCATAGCGGGAGGGCCGCGGATCTGGGGCAGTTCTTC. Amino acid sequence: CASSKHSGRAADLGQFF.

This clonotype was seen more than once but under ten times. This may be a read error: a much more frequent sequence differs by one nucleotide. The gene calls are TRBV7-8 and TRBJ2-5; D call uncertain. Germline V gene lookup returns CDR1 SGHVS and CDR2 FQNEAQ. The germline V and J ends were trimmed by 5 bases and 0 bases, with 1 base remaining between them. The CDR3 is made up of 11 amino acids. This chain's CDR3 is CASSHQETQYF. The CDR3 DNA follows: TGTGCCAGCAGCCACCAAGAGACCCAGTACTTC.